The next 20 T cell receptor beta chains were all read from a single sample in a study of blood T cell repertoires in COVID-19. Here immunoSEQ multiplex PCR was the method, and the copy in TCRdb shows in-frame clones only, minus some. The sample has some 80,000 clones, approximately 93% seen once. Sequencing used peripheral blood. The receptor source for this set is a man aged 45-60 years with COVID-19, enrolled during active disease.

The table lists this clone with a count of one. V gene TRBV20-1 combines with J gene TRBJ2-3; no clear D. V was shortened by 4 bases and J by 5 bases, with 7 bases between the two germline ends. The germline V gene encodes CDR1 DFQATT and CDR2 SNEGSKA (reference sequence). The CDR3 runs 11 residues. CDR3 coding DNA: TGCAGTGCTATACTCCGAGATACGCAGTATTTT. Amino acids: CSAILRDTQYF.

The rearrangement links TRBV6-2 or TRBV6-3 to TRBJ2-3; 7 bases map to TRBD2. The V segment lost 6 bases and the J segment 3 bases; nucleotides outside the gene matches: 12. This CDR3 contains 16 residues. Looked up from germline, CDR1 is MNHEY and CDR2 is SVGEGT. The CDR3 reads CASSHLAGRGTDTQYF. Written as DNA, the CDR3 is TGTGCCAGCAGCCACCTGGCAGGGCGGGGGACAGATACGCAGTATTTT.

The chain recombines TRBV4-1 with TRBJ1-4; D call uncertain. The CDR3 runs to 15 residues. Germline assignment: CDR1 MGHRA and CDR2 YSYEKL. V dropped 8 bases and J dropped 0 bases, with 13 bases sitting between them. The CDR3 protein is CASGTWRATNEKLFF. The CDR3 DNA reads as TGCGCCAGCGGTACCTGGAGGGCAACTAATGAAAAACTGTTTTTT.

The chain joins TRBV7-9 to TRBJ2-1; D might be TRBD2 (6 bases). The CDR3 runs to 13 residues. Between the trimmed V and J ends, which lost 7 bases and 8 bases, there was a span of 15 bases. CDR1 SEHNR and CDR2 FQNEAQ come from the germline V gene (reference sequence). DNA for the CDR3: TGTGCCAGCACCTCGTGGGGGGATGATGAGCAGTTCTTC. Translated: CASTSWGDDEQFF.

The V call is TRBV15, the J call TRBJ2-3, with 11 nucleotides matching TRBD1. Germline V gives CDR1 LNHNV, CDR2 YYDKDF (reference sequence). The junction had 7 bases not matched to a gene; V was cut back by 1 base and J by 7 bases. This CDR3 spans 16 amino acids. The CDR3 here is CATSRALGQGANTQYF. In DNA, the CDR3 is TGTGCCACCAGCAGAGCCCTTGGACAGGGGGCTAATACGCAGTATTTT.

Only one count was recorded for this clone. The genes are TRBV29-1 and TRBJ1-4; 10 bases fit TRBD1. Germline CDR1 and CDR2: SQVTM and ANQGSEA. The length of the CDR3 is 13 residues. J was trimmed by 5 bases and V by 7 bases; bases with no gene match: 4. DNA for the CDR3: TGCAGCGCCGCGGGACAGGGGAATGAAAAACTGTTTTTT. This encodes CSAAGQGNEKLFF.

Comment on this clone: The sample carries other DNA sequences with the same CDR3. The rearrangement links TRBV6-4 to TRBJ2-3; 8 bases fit TRBD2. The CDR3 loop spans 14 amino acids. V lost 3 bases, J lost 3 bases, and 2 bases stayed unmatched. Per germline, CDR1 MRHNA and CDR2 SNTAGT. The CDR3 here is CASSEAGATDTQYF. In DNA, the CDR3 is TGTGCCAGCAGTGAAGCGGGAGCGACAGATACGCAGTATTTT.

The table lists this clone with a few counts. The gene calls are TRBV6-1 and TRBJ2-7, with TRBD2 identical over 7 bases. The CDR3 runs to 16 residues. The trim removed 1 base at V and 7 bases at J, leaving 13 bases unmatched. Germline CDR1 and CDR2: MNHNS and SASEGT. In nucleotides, the CDR3 is TGTGCCAGCAGTGAAGTGGTGGGGCGGGGGTCTGGGGAGCAGTACTTC. Protein: CASSEVVGRGSGEQYF.

The rearrangement joins TRBV24-1 to TRBJ2-3; TRBD1 matches at 7 bases. The CDR3 is made up of 15 amino acids. V lost 3 bases to trimming and J lost 2 bases; unmatched junction nucleotides: 4. Per the germline V gene, CDR1 is KGHDR and CDR2 is SFDVKD. The CDR3 loop reads CATSDQQGFTDTQYF. DNA for the CDR3: TGTGCCACCAGTGATCAACAGGGGTTCACAGATACGCAGTATTTT.

The chain couples TRBV7-7 to TRBJ2-3; TRBD2 agrees at 11 bases. Germline CDR1 and CDR2: SSHAT and FNYEAQ (reference sequence). Trimming removed 1 base from V and 14 bases from J; junction bases left unmatched: 8. The CDR3 spans 14 residues. CDR3 DNA sequence: TGTGCCAGCAGCTTAGTACTAGCGGGAGCTGTATTGTATTTT. This encodes CASSLVLAGAVLYF. The full variable domain, its missing parts supplied by reference TRBV7-7 and TRBJ2-3, is GAGVSQSPRYKVTKRGQDVTLRCDPISSHATLYWYQQALGQGPEFLTYFNYEAQPDKSGLPSDRFSAERPEGSISTLTIQRTEQRDSAMYRCASSLVLAGAVLYFGPGTRLTVL.

The rearrangement joins TRBV27 to TRBJ1-1, with TRBD1 matching over 7 bases. Germline V CDR1 and CDR2: MNHEY, SMNVEV (reference sequence). This CDR3 has 11 residues. Trimming at V came to 7 bases and at J to 8 bases, leaving 4 bases not matched to a gene. The CDR3, as DNA: TGTGCCAGCACACAGGGGCCAGAAGCTTTCTTT. Its protein is CASTQGPEAFF.

This chain uses TRBV5-1 with TRBJ2-7, with 9 bases identical to TRBD1. The germline V gene encodes CDR1 SGHRS and CDR2 YFSETQ. The ends lost 4 bases at V and 5 bases at J; junction bases unmatched: 7. There are 14 residues in the CDR3. CDR3 nucleotide sequence: TGCGCCAGCAGCGAACAAACAGGGGGCGACGAGCAGTACTTC. Translated: CASSEQTGGDEQYF. Filled out from reference TRBV5-1 and TRBJ2-7, the complete variable domain reads KAGVTQTPRYLIKTRGQQVTLSCSPISGHRSVSWYQQTPGQGLQFLFEYFSETQRNKGNFPGRFSGRQFSNSRSEMNVSTLELGDSALYLCASSEQTGGDEQYFGPGTRLTVT.

The chain uses TRBV11-2 and TRBJ2-3, with D perhaps matching TRBD2 (6 bases). Trimming took 3 bases from V and 6 from J, leaving 19 bases between them. Germline V gene sequence: CDR1 SGHAT, CDR2 FQNNGV. The length of the CDR3 is 16 residues. The CDR3 DNA follows: TGTGCCAGCAGCTTGGGGAGGCGGGATACGAGGGATACGCAGTATTTT. The encoded protein is CASSLGRRDTRDTQYF.

V usage is TRBV9 and J usage is TRBJ1-1; 9 bases match TRBD1. Germline trimming cut 4 bases from V and 10 bases from J; bases unmatched to any gene: 14. This CDR3 has 15 residues. CDR1 SGDLS and CDR2 YYNGEE come from the germline V gene. The CDR3 coding sequence is TGTGCCAGCAGCCCCGGGACAGGGCCGGGCGAGGGAGCTTTCTTT. It codes for CASSPGTGPGEGAFF.

The chain uses TRBV11-2 and TRBJ2-3, with a possible D match to TRBD2 (6 bases). V lost 2 bases and J lost 11, with 11 bases in between. The CDR3 extends over 12 amino acids. Germline V lookup: CDR1 SGHAT, CDR2 FQNNGV. The CDR3 region has the DNA TGTGCCAGCAGCTTACCCCAGGAGGGGCAGTATTTT. Its protein is CASSLPQEGQYF.

Concerning this clone itself: Distinct nucleotide sequences in the sample also encode this CDR3. J is TRBJ1-2 and V is TRBV10-3; tentative D call: TRBD1 (6 bases). Germline V gene data show CDR1 as ENHRY and CDR2 as SYGVKD. The CDR3 is 11 residues long. V gave up 7 bases and J gave up 10 bases, with 13 bases separating them. The CDR3 is CAINRDTDYTF. The CDR3 nucleotides are TGTGCCATCAACAGGGACACCGACTACACCTTC.

This chain uses TRBV21-1 with TRBJ2-1; the D call TRBD1 from the table was never checked on the DNA. TRBV21-1 is shown as a pseudogene. CDR3 length: 17 residues. The CDR3 region has the DNA TGTGCCAGCAGCAGGGGGCGCGGGTCCGGGTCCTACAATGAGCAGTTCTTC. This translates into CASSRGRGSGSYNEQFF.

This clone was detected a few times. This rearrangement joins TRBV3-1 (or the pseudogene TRBV3-2) to TRBJ2-1; unclear D gene. This CDR3 is 12 amino acids long. With 3 bases removed from V and 5 bases from J, the gap between germline ends came to 5 bases. Germline CDR1 and CDR2: LGHDT and YNNKEL (reference sequence). Written as DNA, the CDR3 is TGTGCCAGCAGCCAGAGCGACAATGAGCAGTTCTTC. Its protein is CASSQSDNEQFF.

This chain connects TRBV19 to TRBJ2-1, with 12 bases aligning to TRBD2. The CDR3 is 13 residues long. Trimming at V came to 8 bases and at J to 10 bases, leaving 6 bases not matched to a gene. Germline V gene sequence: CDR1 LNHDA, CDR2 SQIVND (reference sequence). In DNA, the CDR3 is TGTGCCAGTTCCGGACTAGCGGGGAAGGAGCAGTTCTTC. This sequence encodes CASSGLAGKEQFF.

This chain links TRBV7-9 with TRBJ2-2; D is possibly TRBD1 (5 bases). CDR1 is SEHNR and CDR2 is FQNEAQ in the germline V gene (reference sequence). The length of the CDR3 is 15 residues. V gave up 0 bases and J gave up 6 bases, with 11 bases separating them. CDR3 bases: TGTGCCAGCAGCTTAGCTAGGGGTCTCGCCGGGGAGCTGTTTTTT. Residues: CASSLARGLAGELFF.